These 28 T cell receptor beta chains were all obtained from the same sample, sequenced in a study of T cells expressing NK-cell markers. From its re-call of the 5' RACE reads, TCRdb lists each CDR3 protein once, without DNA. The listing contains fewer than 300,000 distinct CDR3 sequences. The sequencing sample was made of blood T cells: a sorted CD56 or NKG2C T cell subset, CD4+ or CD8+ T cells, or bulk PBMC T cells (not recorded which). Source of these receptors: a woman between 18 and 70 years old in good health.

The V call is TRBV6-2 or TRBV6-3, the J call TRBJ2-6; the TRBD1 assignment by TCRdb is unverifiable without DNA. This CDR3 region has 18 residues. Germline-derived CDR1 and CDR2 are MNHEY and SVGEGT. The CDR3 loop reads CASSYSALKGRGWSVLTF.

The chain combines TRBV20-1 with TRBJ2-2; TCRdb picks TRBD1, but there is no DNA to check that call. The CDR3 is 16 residues long. Germline V gene lookup returns CDR1 DFQATT and CDR2 SNEGSKA (reference sequence). This chain's CDR3 is CSARTAPGQGAGELFF.

The CDR3: CASSLQGHTEAFF. This chain links TRBV7-2 with TRBJ1-1. CDR3 length: 13 amino acids. Germline CDR1 is SGHTA and CDR2 is FQGNSA. Full variable domain (rest looked up from reference TRBV7-2 and TRBJ1-1): GAGVSQSPSNKVTEKGKDVELRCDPISGHTALYWYRQSLGQGLEFLIYFQGNSAPDKSGLPSDRFSAERTGGSVSTLTIQRTQQEDSAVYLCASSLQGHTEAFFGQGTRLTVV.

The CDR3: CASSPRVGSDTEAFF. This sequence joins TRBV18 and TRBJ1-1. Germline loops: CDR1 KGHSH, CDR2 LQKENI. There are 15 residues in the CDR3.

J is TRBJ1-1 and V is TRBV3-1. This CDR3 is 14 amino acids long. Germline values: CDR1 LGHDT, CDR2 YNNKEL (reference sequence). CDR3 amino acids: CASSPLGMNTEAFF.

The chain couples TRBV28 to TRBJ1-1; TCRdb gives TRBD1 as the D gene, but with no DNA this cannot be confirmed. The CDR3 is 15 amino acids. CDR1 is MDHEN and CDR2 is SYDVKM in the germline V gene. This CDR3 is CASSPPTGTGGKAFF.

The genes are TRBV4-3 and TRBJ1-3; TCRdb calls TRBD1, which cannot be checked without DNA. Germline loops: CDR1 LGHNA, CDR2 YSLEER. The CDR3 sequence is 16 residues long. The CDR3 sequence is CASSQEVSRAGNTIYF.

The chain recombines TRBV28 with TRBJ1-5. Germline V CDR1 and CDR2: MDHEN, SYDVKM. This CDR3 comprises 16 residues. CDR3 sequence: CASRWRTRDSNQPQHF.

This chain connects TRBV12-3 or TRBV12-4 to TRBJ2-1; TCRdb picks TRBD2, but there is no DNA to check that call. CDR3 size: 15 residues. The CDR3 loop is CASSPPSGGHNEQFF.

V usage is TRBV29-1 and J usage is TRBJ2-7; TCRdb calls TRBD1, which cannot be checked without DNA. The CDR3 is made up of 14 amino acids. Germline CDR1 SQVTM, CDR2 ANQGSEA. CDR3 sequence reads: CSVETRSSTYEQYF.

This chain links TRBV6-2 or TRBV6-3 with TRBJ1-1. The CDR3 is made up of 12 amino acids. CDR1 and CDR2 from the germline V gene are MNHEY and SVGEGT. CDR3: CASSYGTGEAFF.

The rearrangement uses TRBV11-2 and TRBJ2-5; the D gene TCRdb calls, TRBD1, cannot be checked with no DNA. CDR3 length: 17 residues. Per germline, CDR1 SGHAT and CDR2 FQNNGV. The CDR3 sequence is CASSSSGQVWYQETQYF.

This chain links TRBV18 with TRBJ2-5; TCRdb's assignment of TRBD1 cannot be checked, as there is no DNA. The germline V gene has CDR1 KGHSH and CDR2 LQKENI. CDR3 length: 14 residues. The CDR3 region is CASSLGRAVETQYF.

The V call is TRBV11-2, the J call TRBJ2-7. This CDR3 contains 11 residues. In germline, CDR1 is SGHAT, CDR2 FQNNGV. CDR3 loop: CASSLAGEQYF.

The chain couples TRBV12-3 or TRBV12-4 to TRBJ1-5; TCRdb names TRBD1, which stays unverified in the absence of DNA. This CDR3 is built from 15 residues. CDR3 in amino acids: CASSRDPRGNQPQHF.

The CDR3: CASTKVGSNYGYTF. The chain couples TRBV6-1 to TRBJ1-2. The germline V gene encodes CDR1 MNHNS and CDR2 SASEGT. The CDR3 contains 14 residues.

The V call is TRBV9, the J call TRBJ2-7; TCRdb reports TRBD1, a call that lacks DNA to check it against. The CDR3 length is 15 residues. CDR1 and CDR2 from the germline V gene are SGDLS and YYNGEE. The CDR3 is CASSVEGQGLREQYF.

This chain uses TRBV10-3 with TRBJ2-1. CDR3 length: 12 residues. The germline V gene encodes CDR1 ENHRY and CDR2 SYGVKD. The CDR3 sequence is CAISSSANEQFF.

The chain employs TRBV30 and TRBJ2-1; TCRdb picks TRBD2, but there is no DNA to check that call. Germline V lookup: CDR1 GTSNPN, CDR2 SVGIG (reference sequence). The CDR3 covers 14 residues. The CDR3 region is CACPGTSGRHEQFF.

This chain links TRBV29-1 with TRBJ1-1; checking the TCRdb D call of TRBD1 is not possible without DNA. The length of the CDR3 is 13 residues. Germline CDR1 SQVTM, CDR2 ANQGSEA. CDR3 sequence: CSTRSGAHTEAFF. Combining the CDR3 with reference TRBV29-1 and TRBJ1-1 gives the whole variable domain SAVISQKPSRDICQRGTSLTIQCQVDSQVTMMFWYRQQPGQSLTLIATANQGSEATYESGFVIDKFPISRPNLTFSTLTVSNMSPEDSSIYLCSTRSGAHTEAFFGQGTRLTVV.

The rearrangement uses TRBV20-1 and TRBJ2-3; TCRdb's D call of TRBD1 is untestable without DNA. This CDR3 is 14 amino acids long. The germline CDR1 and CDR2 sequences are DFQATT and SNEGSKA (reference sequence). The CDR3 loop is CSANRRGTTDTQYF.

The CDR3 protein is CAVDPRDRGRVGEKLFF. The J gene is TRBJ1-4, the V gene TRBV2; TCRdb outputs TRBD1, but without DNA this stays unchecked. The CDR3 is 17 residues long. Per germline, CDR1 SNHLY and CDR2 FYNNEI. The complete variable domain, with remaining parts taken from reference TRBV2 and TRBJ1-4, reads EPEVTQTPSHQVTQMGQEVILRCVPISNHLYFYWYRQILGQKVEFLVSFYNNEISEKSEIFDDQFSVERPDGSNFTLKIRSTKLEDSAMYFCAVDPRDRGRVGEKLFFGSGTQLSVL.

The chain couples TRBV12-3 or TRBV12-4 to TRBJ2-2; with no DNA, the TCRdb D assignment of TRBD1 cannot be verified. The CDR3 spans 16 residues. This CDR3 is CASAWGRSTNTGELFF.

CDR3 sequence reads: CASSLTGGRKTQYF. The chain employs TRBV7-3 and TRBJ2-5; TCRdb proposes TRBD1, but this gene call is untestable without DNA. Germline loops: CDR1 SGHTA, CDR2 FQGTGA. The CDR3 consists of 14 residues. The variable domain in full, with the rest retrieved from reference TRBV7-3 and TRBJ2-5, is GAGVSQTPSNKVTEKGKYVELRCDPISGHTALYWYRQSLGQGPEFLIYFQGTGAADDSGLPNDRFFAVRPEGSVSTLKIQRTERGDSAVYLCASSLTGGRKTQYFGPGTRLLVL.

The rearrangement links TRBV7-2 to TRBJ1-3; no DNA is available, so the TRBD1 call from TCRdb remains unchecked. Germline loops: CDR1 SGHTA, CDR2 FQGNSA. This CDR3 is 14 amino acids long. The CDR3 sequence is CASSTPGHGNTIYF.

The chain is built from TRBV11-2 and TRBJ2-5; no DNA is available, so the TRBD2 call from TCRdb remains unchecked. Germline V gene sequence: CDR1 SGHAT, CDR2 FQNNGV. The CDR3 has 16 residues. The CDR3 reads CASSLVYGTSDETQYF.

The chain employs TRBV29-1 and TRBJ2-6. This CDR3 has 12 amino acids. Germline V gives CDR1 SQVTM, CDR2 ANQGSEA. The CDR3 loop is CSAESGANVLTF.

The chain has TRBV30 and TRBJ2-5; as DNA is missing, the TRBD1 call by TCRdb cannot be tested. The CDR3 has 13 residues. Germline V CDR1 and CDR2: GTSNPN, SVGIG (reference sequence). The CDR3 is CAWSQGAVETQYF.